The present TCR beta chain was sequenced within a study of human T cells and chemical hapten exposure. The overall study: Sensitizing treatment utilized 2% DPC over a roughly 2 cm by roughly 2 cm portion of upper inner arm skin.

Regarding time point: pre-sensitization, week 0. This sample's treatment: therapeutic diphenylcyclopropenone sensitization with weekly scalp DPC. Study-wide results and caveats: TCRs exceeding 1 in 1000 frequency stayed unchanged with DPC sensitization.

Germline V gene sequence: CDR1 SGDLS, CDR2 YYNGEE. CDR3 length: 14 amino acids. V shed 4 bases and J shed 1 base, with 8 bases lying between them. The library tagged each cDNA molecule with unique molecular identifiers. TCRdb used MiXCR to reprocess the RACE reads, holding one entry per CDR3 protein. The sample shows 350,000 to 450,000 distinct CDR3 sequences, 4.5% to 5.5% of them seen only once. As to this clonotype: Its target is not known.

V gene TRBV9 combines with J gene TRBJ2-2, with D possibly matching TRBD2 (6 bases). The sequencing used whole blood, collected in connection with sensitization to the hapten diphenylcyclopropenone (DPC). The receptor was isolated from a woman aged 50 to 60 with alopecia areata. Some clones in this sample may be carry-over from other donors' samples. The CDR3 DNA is TGTGCCAGCAGCTACGGGGGGAACACCGGGGAGCTGTTTTTT. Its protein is CASSYGGNTGELFF.